This paragraph reports one TCR beta chain. The target antigen is unknown. This sample was included in a study of T cell responses to AZD1222 COVID-19 vaccine. Notes on the study in general: White British donors predominated, females outnumbered males, and clonal diversity was possibly underestimated. At baseline, seropositivity was found in only a handful of AZD1222 recipients. Repertoire collection took place solely once the T cell response had peaked. Variant regions that are unmutated are reportedly the target of nearly half of spike-specific TCRs.

The CDR3 is 15 residues long. The V and J ends lost 5 bases and 4 bases, in that order; junction bases with no gene match: 6. Germline-derived CDR1 and CDR2 are SGHVS and FNYEAQ. The method was immunoSEQ multiplex PCR; TCRdb's version includes in-frame clones alone and lacks a portion of them. The table records 20,000 to 25,000 clones, about 86% of them present only once. Sequenced material: peripheral blood, taken 28 days after the second AZD1222 dose. The receptor was isolated from an adult who received the AZD1222 COVID-19 vaccine. V usage is TRBV7-6 and J usage is TRBJ2-2; TRBD2 aligns across 8 bases. This CDR3 is CASSRGGRGTGELFF. In DNA, the CDR3 is TGTGCCAGCAGCCGCGGGGGGCGAGGCACCGGGGAGCTGTTTTTT.